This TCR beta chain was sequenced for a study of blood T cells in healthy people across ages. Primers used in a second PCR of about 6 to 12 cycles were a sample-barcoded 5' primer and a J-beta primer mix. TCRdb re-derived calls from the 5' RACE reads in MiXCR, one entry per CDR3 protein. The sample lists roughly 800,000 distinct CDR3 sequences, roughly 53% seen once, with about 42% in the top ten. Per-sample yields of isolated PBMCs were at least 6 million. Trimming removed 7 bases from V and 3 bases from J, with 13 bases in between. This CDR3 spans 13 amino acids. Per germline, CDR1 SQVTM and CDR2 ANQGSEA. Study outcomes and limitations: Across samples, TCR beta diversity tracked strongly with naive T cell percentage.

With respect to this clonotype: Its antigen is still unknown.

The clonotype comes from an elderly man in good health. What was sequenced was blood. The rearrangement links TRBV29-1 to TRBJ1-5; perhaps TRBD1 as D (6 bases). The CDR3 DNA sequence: TGCAGCGCTGGACAGCAAGACAATCAGCCCCAGCATTTT. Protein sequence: CSAGQQDNQPQHF.